These 20 T cell receptor beta chains originate from one sample sequenced in a study of shared clonotypes between healthy human individuals (dated by TCRdb to between 2020 and 2021). The protocol used for the library was the immunoSEQ multiplex PCR assay. TCRdb limited this immuneACCESS table to in-frame rearrangements with V and J called. A share of clones is missing; checked studies link under half to unresolved V genes, and the rest is unexplained. The sample table records about 2,500,000 clones; 90% to 95% of these occur just once. The ten largest clones take up 0.11% to 0.15% of the sample. The sample consisted of naive CD4+ T cells sorted from blood. The sample's cell subset or site label, decoded: CD45RA+ positively selected. These receptors came from a man between 18 and 29 years old in good health.

With respect to this clone: Other DNA sequences of this sample code for an identical CDR3. This chain connects TRBV28 to TRBJ2-7; no firm D call. With 5 bases removed from V and 2 bases from J, the gap between germline ends came to 10 bases. CDR1 is MDHEN and CDR2 is SYDVKM in the germline V gene. CDR3 length: 13 residues. The CDR3 protein is CASSLIGPYEQYF. The CDR3 DNA sequence: TGTGCCAGCAGTCTCATTGGCCCCTACGAGCAGTACTTC.

This rearrangement joins TRBV19 to TRBJ1-5; 10 nucleotides align to TRBD1. CDR3 length equals 16 residues. The V and J ends lost 6 bases and 5 bases, in that order; junction bases with no gene match: 10. The germline gives CDR1 LNHDA, CDR2 SQIVND (reference sequence). CDR3 bases: TGTGCCAGTAGGCGGGACAGGGGATCCCAATATCAGCCCCAGCATTTT. Its translation: CASRRDRGSQYQPQHF.

The chain joins TRBV29-1 to TRBJ2-7; 8 bases align to TRBD1. From germline, CDR1 is SQVTM and CDR2 ANQGSEA. With 3 bases clipped from V and 2 bases from J, the junction kept 6 bases outside the gene matches. The CDR3 loop spans 14 amino acids. The CDR3 bases are TGCAGCGTTGACCCCGGGACAGGACCCTACGAGCAGTACTTC. Protein product: CSVDPGTGPYEQYF.

The chain has TRBV9 and TRBJ1-2, with a weak D call TRBD1 (5 bases). Germline V gene lookup returns CDR1 SGDLS and CDR2 YYNGEE. CDR3 length: 13 residues. The V gene lost 7 bases and the J gene lost 4 bases, with 14 bases spanning the gap. CDR3 sequence reads: CASSRGGSYGYTF. CDR3 nucleotide sequence: TGTGCCAGCTCCCGGGGGGGAAGCTATGGCTACACCTTC.

The gene calls are TRBV5-1 and TRBJ2-5, with a weak D call TRBD2 (6 bases). The CDR3 consists of 14 residues. Trimming left V 4 bases short and J 2 bases short, with 12 bases between. The germline CDR1 and CDR2 sequences are SGHRS and YFSETQ. As DNA, the CDR3 is TGCGCCAGCAGCAAGGAGCGGGTACAAGAGACCCAGTACTTC. Amino acids: CASSKERVQETQYF. Full variable domain (outside the CDR3, taken from reference TRBV5-1 and TRBJ2-5): KAGVTQTPRYLIKTRGQQVTLSCSPISGHRSVSWYQQTPGQGLQFLFEYFSETQRNKGNFPGRFSGRQFSNSRSEMNVSTLELGDSALYLCASSKERVQETQYFGPGTRLLVL.

The gene calls are TRBV19 and TRBJ1-3, with D tentatively TRBD1 (5 bases). The ends were cut back, 5 bases at V and 0 bases at J, with 11 bases in the middle. Germline CDR1 and CDR2: LNHDA and SQIVND (reference sequence). CDR3 length: 15 amino acids. The CDR3 reads CASSQQGLSGNTIYF. The CDR3, as DNA: TGTGCCAGTAGTCAGCAGGGACTCTCTGGAAACACCATATATTTT.

The chain links TRBV29-1 to TRBJ2-7; 7 bases line up with TRBD2. Germline V lookup: CDR1 SQVTM, CDR2 ANQGSEA. This CDR3 is built from 14 residues. The trim removed 4 bases at V and 0 bases at J, leaving 6 bases unmatched. The DNA for the CDR3 is TGCAGCGTTGTGATGGGACTACACTCCTACGAGCAGTACTTC. Translated, it gives CSVVMGLHSYEQYF.

This chain joins TRBV30 and TRBJ2-2; D may be TRBD1 (6 bases). The germline V and J ends were trimmed by 8 bases and 1 base, with 14 bases remaining between them. In germline, CDR1 is GTSNPN, CDR2 SVGIG (reference sequence). This CDR3 contains 14 residues. The CDR3 DNA is TGTGCCGTCGAGAGGGGACAGAACACCGGGGAGCTGTTTTTT. It yields the protein CAVERGQNTGELFF.

The chain couples TRBV6-4 to TRBJ2-7, with D tentatively TRBD1 (5 bases). The CDR3 totals 15 residues. The germline gives CDR1 MRHNA, CDR2 SNTAGT. V was clipped by 2 bases and J by 1 base, with 12 bases between them. As DNA, the CDR3 is TGTGCCAGCAGTGACGTATCAACAGGTTCCTACGAGCAGTACTTC. Translated, it gives CASSDVSTGSYEQYF.

V and J are TRBV30 and TRBJ2-5, with 9 bases lining up with TRBD1. Germline V gene lookup returns CDR1 GTSNPN and CDR2 SVGIG (reference sequence). There are 13 residues in the CDR3. V lost 8 bases and J lost 5; bases outside the gene matches: 9. CDR3 sequence reads: CAGNRGRWETQYF. The CDR3, as DNA: TGTGCCGGCAACAGGGGGCGATGGGAGACCCAGTACTTC.

This chain links TRBV11-3 with TRBJ2-1; D is undetermined. Trimming pared 5 bases from V and 7 bases from J, leaving 6 bases between. The CDR3 loop spans 11 amino acids. From germline, CDR1 is SGHNT and CDR2 YENEEA. The DNA of the CDR3 is TGTGCCAGCAGCCAAGGAAATGAGCAGTTCTTC. As protein: CASSQGNEQFF. The variable domain in full, with the rest retrieved from reference TRBV11-3 and TRBJ2-1, is EAGVVQSPRYKIIEKKQPVAFWCNPISGHNTLYWYLQNLGQGPELLIRYENEEAVDDSQLPKDRFSAERLKGVDSTLKIQPAELGDSAVYLCASSQGNEQFFGPGTRLTVL.

CDR3 sequence (DNA): TGTGCCAGCAGTTCAGGGGTCGGGTCCTACGAGCAGTACTTC. Protein product: CASSSGVGSYEQYF. The gene calls are TRBV27 and TRBJ2-7, with D possibly TRBD1 on 6 matching bases. The CDR3 has 14 amino acids. Germline V CDR1 and CDR2: MNHEY, SMNVEV (reference sequence). V lost 4 bases to trimming and J lost 1 base, with 11 bases between them.

This sequence joins TRBV6-5 and TRBJ2-3, with 8 bases aligning to TRBD2. The trim removed 6 bases at V and 2 bases at J, leaving 7 bases unmatched. CDR3 length equals 15 residues. Germline values: CDR1 MNHEY, CDR2 SVGAGI. This CDR3 is CASRSSGSYTDTQYF. The CDR3 bases are TGTGCCAGCAGATCTAGCGGGTCCTACACAGATACGCAGTATTTT.

This clone came up once. This chain joins TRBV5-1 and TRBJ2-3; 10 bases are a match to TRBD2. The germline gives CDR1 SGHRS, CDR2 YFSETQ. The CDR3 is 14 residues long. Losses at the gene ends were 4 bases for V and 3 bases for J; bases not matched to a gene: 2. The CDR3 region has the DNA TGCGCCAGCAGCAGTAGCGGGAGGACAGATACGCAGTATTTT. Translation gives CASSSSGRTDTQYF.

V gene TRBV5-1 combines with J gene TRBJ2-5, with a weak D call TRBD2 (6 bases). The ends were cut back, 4 bases at V and 5 bases at J, with 12 bases in the middle. The germline V gene has CDR1 SGHRS and CDR2 YFSETQ. The CDR3 covers 13 residues. Written as DNA, the CDR3 is TGCGCCAGCAGCCCCCGGGACTGGGAGACCCAGTACTTC. It encodes CASSPRDWETQYF. The variable domain in full, completed from reference TRBV5-1 and TRBJ2-5, reads KAGVTQTPRYLIKTRGQQVTLSCSPISGHRSVSWYQQTPGQGLQFLFEYFSETQRNKGNFPGRFSGRQFSNSRSEMNVSTLELGDSALYLCASSPRDWETQYFGPGTRLLVL.

The CDR3 bases are TGTGCCAGCAGCCCCAACCGGGACTCTGGAAACACCATATATTTT. It translates to CASSPNRDSGNTIYF. This chain uses TRBV2 with TRBJ1-3; D remains ambiguous. From germline, CDR1 is SNHLY and CDR2 FYNNEI. The CDR3 has 15 residues. V gave up 6 bases and J gave up 0 bases, with 12 bases separating them. Complete variable domain (other parts from reference TRBV2 and TRBJ1-3): EPEVTQTPSHQVTQMGQEVILRCVPISNHLYFYWYRQILGQKVEFLVSFYNNEISEKSEIFDDQFSVERPDGSNFTLKIRSTKLEDSAMYFCASSPNRDSGNTIYFGEGSWLTVV.

The chain has TRBV11-2 and TRBJ2-5; no firm D call. V lost 2 bases and J 2 bases, leaving 21 bases between the germline ends. The CDR3 totals 18 residues. Per the germline V gene, CDR1 is SGHAT and CDR2 is FQNNGV. This chain's CDR3 is CASSLSVVRAPSQETQYF. The CDR3 coding sequence is TGTGCCAGCAGCTTATCTGTCGTAAGGGCACCTTCGCAAGAGACCCAGTACTTC.

With respect to this clone: Other DNA sequences of this sample code for an identical CDR3. The chain is built from TRBV29-1 and TRBJ2-7, with 7 bases fitting TRBD1. CDR1 SQVTM and CDR2 ANQGSEA come from the germline V gene. V lost 4 bases and J lost 5; bases outside the gene matches: 5. The CDR3 sequence is 12 residues long. CDR3 bases: TGCAGCGTTGGCCAGGGGGTCGACGAGCAGTACTTC. It codes for CSVGQGVDEQYF.

Comments on this clone: Additional DNA sequences in this sample encode the identical CDR3. The CDR3 region has the DNA TGTGCCAGCAGCTCCGGACAGGGACCCTACGAGCAGTACTTC. Translated, it gives CASSSGQGPYEQYF. V gene TRBV7-2 combines with J gene TRBJ2-7, with 8 bases aligning to TRBD1. J was trimmed by 2 bases and V by 4 bases; bases with no gene match: 4. The germline V gene has CDR1 SGHTA and CDR2 FQGNSA. The CDR3 length is 14 residues.

This chain joins TRBV5-4 and TRBJ2-2; TRBD1 matches 8 bases. The CDR3 sequence is 15 residues long. Losses at the gene ends were 6 bases for V and 1 base for J; bases not matched to a gene: 5. The germline gives CDR1 SGHNT, CDR2 YYREEE (reference sequence). CDR3 sequence (DNA): TGTGCCAGCAAAGCCGGACAGGGGAACACCGGGGAGCTGTTTTTT. Its protein is CASKAGQGNTGELFF.